This T cell receptor beta chain stems from a study of human T cells and chemical hapten exposure. Across the study: Across samples, TCR yields varied, mostly owing to small differences in pooled library volumes.

TCRdb reprocessed the RACE reads with MiXCR, giving one entry per CDR3 protein. The sample carries fewer than 100,000 distinct CDR3 sequences, 8.6% recorded once. The time point was: healthy volunteer bleed at 6 weeks. The template was total RNA from unfractionated whole blood. Between the trimmed V and J ends, which lost 3 bases and 3 bases, there was a span of 6 bases. The CDR3 is made up of 12 amino acids. The chain is built from TRBV12-3 or TRBV12-4 and TRBJ2-7; D gene uncertain. The clonotype comes from a female donor in good health. Some clones in this sample may be carry-over from other donors' samples. The sample taken for sequencing was whole blood. DNA of the CDR3: TGTGCCAGCAGTTTTCAGGACTACGAGCAGTACTTC. Protein: CASSFQDYEQYF.